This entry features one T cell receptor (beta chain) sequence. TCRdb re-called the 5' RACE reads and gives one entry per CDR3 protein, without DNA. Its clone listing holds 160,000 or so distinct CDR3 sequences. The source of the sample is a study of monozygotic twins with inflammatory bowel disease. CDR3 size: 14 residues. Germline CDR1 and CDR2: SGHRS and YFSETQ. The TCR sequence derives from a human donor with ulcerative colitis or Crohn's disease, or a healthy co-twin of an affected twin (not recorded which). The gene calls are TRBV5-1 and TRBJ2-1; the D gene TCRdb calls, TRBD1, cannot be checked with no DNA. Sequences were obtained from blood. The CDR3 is CASSWGDRGDEQFF.